The rows below give T cell receptor beta chains drawn from one sample of a study of shared T cell receptors in the human thymus. Here immunoSEQ multiplex PCR was the method, and the copy in TCRdb shows in-frame clones only, minus some. The sample holds 600,000 to 900,000 clones, 70% to 90% seen once. The data were also submitted as part of a second study, on human thymus T cells.

The sample comprised thymocytes. These receptors were collected from a girl under three years old with a congenital heart defect. Each CDR3 is given with its conserved first and last residue. D genes are given only for firm matches. Size values are once, few and many counts, or a class for expanded clones, and some rows have none.

>TRBJ1-1|.|once|TRBV5-1
TGCGCCAGCAGCTTGGTGGGGGGGCAAAAAACTGAAGCTTTCTTT
CASSLVGGQKTEAFF
>TRBJ1-4|.|.|TRBV14
TGTGCCAGCAGAAGCAGGGTAGGGGAAAAACTGTTTTTT
CASRSRVGEKLFF
>TRBJ2-3|TRBD2|.|TRBV9
TGTGCCACCGGGGGGGACGGGGAAACTAGCACAGATACGCAGTATTTT
CATGGDGETSTDTQYF
>TRBJ2-3|.|.|TRBV10-1
TGCGCCAGCACCCGAGGGATCGGGGATACGCAGTATTTT
CASTRGIGDTQYF
>TRBJ1-1|TRBD1|.|TRBV9
TGTGCCAGCAGCGTAGCAGGGGGTCTGAACACTGAAGCTTTCTTT
CASSVAGGLNTEAFF
>TRBJ1-2|TRBD1|once|TRBV19
TGTGCCAGTAGTCCTGAGGACAGGGGGCTGAATAACTATGGCTACACCTTC
CASSPEDRGLNNYGYTF
>TRBJ1-1|.|.|TRBV11-1
TGTGCCAGCAGCACCCGCAGGAACACTGAAGCTTTCTTT
CASSTRRNTEAFF
>TRBJ2-7|TRBD1|.|TRBV19
TGTGCCAGTACCCCCAGGACAGGGAGGATCTACGAGCAGTACTTC
CASTPRTGRIYEQYF
>TRBJ2-4|.|.|TRBV11-2
TGTGCCAGCAGCTTAGGACGTGTGTGGGCAGCGGTCACCAAAAACATTCAGTACTTC
CASSLGRVWAAVTKNIQYF
>TRBJ1-5|.|.|TRBV19
TGTGCCAGTACCCCGACAGGAGAAAGCAATCAGCCCCAGCATTTT
CASTPTGESNQPQHF
>TRBJ2-3|.|.|TRBV6-4
TGTGCCAGCAGTGGACAGCCGCACATAGATACGCAGTATTTT
CASSGQPHIDTQYF
>TRBJ2-7|.|.|TRBV27
TGTGCCAGCAGTTTCCCAGGGATCGACTTC
CASSFPGIDF
>TRBJ1-5|.|.|TRBV27
TGTGCCAGCAGCGGACAAGGGCGCAATCAGCCCCAGCATTTT
CASSGQGRNQPQHF
>TRBJ1-3|.|few|TRBV28
TGTGCCAGCAGCTACCCGGGACGGACTATCTCTGGAAACACCATATATTTT
CASSYPGRTISGNTIYF
>TRBJ2-1|TRBD2|.|TRBV9
TGTGCCAGCAGTGGAGCGGGGGCAGCTTACAATGAGCAGTTCTTC
CASSGAGAAYNEQFF
>TRBJ1-2|.|.|TRBV27
TGTGCCACCGGCCGACACGACGGCTACACCTTC
CATGRHDGYTF
>TRBJ2-7|TRBD2|.|TRBV7-6
TGTGCCAGCAGCTTAGCGGCTAGCGGGATATACGAGCAGTACTTC
CASSLAASGIYEQYF
>TRBJ1-1|.|.|TRBV10-1
TGCGCCAGCAGTGAGTCGTACGGTGCTGAAGCTTTCTTT
CASSESYGAEAFF
>TRBJ1-4|TRBD1|.|TRBV7-2
TGTGCCAGCAGCTTGGACAGACAGGGGGGGCATTCTAATGAAAAACTGTTTTTT
CASSLDRQGGHSNEKLFF
>TRBJ1-1|.|.|TRBV21-1
TGTGCCAGCAGCGAACCAGTGAACACTGAAGCTTTCTTT
CASSEPVNTEAFF
>TRBJ1-2|.|.|TRBV7-9
TGTGCCAGCTTTAGGGGCCCTCTCTGGGGCTACACCTTC
CASFRGPLWGYTF
>TRBJ1-3|TRBD1|.|TRBV4-1
TGCGCCAGCAGCTCAACAGGGGTGGGAGGAAACACCATATATTTT
CASSSTGVGGNTIYF
>TRBJ1-5|.|.|TRBV11-2
TGTGCCAGCAGCCCCCGACGTCGTCGCACCCACAGGCGGCCCCAGCATTTT
CASSPRRRRTHRRPQHF